This entry concerns a single T cell receptor (beta chain). What it recognizes is unknown. With 1 base clipped from V and 2 bases from J, the junction kept 3 bases outside the gene matches. This CDR3 contains 15 residues. CDR1 is MNHEY, CDR2 SVGAGI, per germline. Sequenced by immunoSEQ multiplex PCR; TCRdb stores in-frame clones only, minus some. The data show approximately 6,400 clones, 70% to 75% seen once. The entry originates in a study of T cells and Merkel cell carcinoma outcomes. Study-level results: Repertoire plus T-cell density reportedly predicted Merkel cell carcinoma outcomes.

The sequenced material came from tumor tissue from Merkel cell carcinoma. V gene TRBV6-5 combines with J gene TRBJ2-7; 9 bases agree with TRBD1. The source of this sequence is a human donor with Merkel cell carcinoma. Some clones in this sample may be carry-over from other donors' samples. CDR3 sequence: CASSYLTGGAYEQYF. The DNA of the CDR3 is TGTGCCAGCAGTTACTTGACAGGGGGGGCCTACGAGCAGTACTTC.